This passage covers 5 T cell receptor beta chains from one sample sequenced in a study of T cells in Graves' hyperthyroidism and ophthalmopathy. The investigators amplified TCR beta CDR3 regions from RNA transcripts. When the TCR CDR3 underwent first-round RT-PCR, the HTBI primer set was used. TCRdb reprocessed the multiplex PCR reads with MiXCR, giving one entry per CDR3 protein. Among roughly 250,000 distinct CDR3 sequences listed, less than 20% were seen once. What was sequenced was blood. The source is a woman aged 18-30 years with Graves' ophthalmopathy.

This clonotype was picked up many times. This chain uses TRBV12-3 or TRBV12-4 with TRBJ1-4, with 11 bases matching TRBD1. V shed 6 bases, J shed 7 bases, and the junction held 4 bases outside the gene matches. CDR3 length equals 14 residues. The CDR3 DNA sequence: TGTGCCAGCAGGGACAGGGGGCGAGTTGAAAAACTGTTTTTT. This sequence encodes CASRDRGRVEKLFF.

The chain employs TRBV11-2 and TRBJ2-1; no firm D call. Per the germline V gene, CDR1 is SGHAT and CDR2 is FQNNGV. The length of the CDR3 is 12 residues. Trimming shortened V by 5 bases and J by 9 bases, and 11 bases separated the two germline ends. The CDR3, as DNA: TGTGCCAGCAGCCGCAGCATAAGTGAGCAGTTCTTC. It specifies CASSRSISEQFF.

This clonotype was picked up a small number of times. The rearrangement uses TRBV19 and TRBJ2-2; 10 bases are a match to TRBD2. V was pared by 5 bases and J by 5 bases, with 5 bases of the junction left unmatched. CDR3 size: 15 residues. Germline CDR1 reads LNHDA; CDR2 reads SQIVND (reference sequence). CDR3 amino acids: CASSPSGRPTGELFF. The DNA for the CDR3 is TGTGCCAGTAGTCCTAGCGGGAGACCAACCGGGGAGCTGTTTTTT. Complete variable domain (other parts from reference TRBV19 and TRBJ2-2): DGGITQSPKYLFRKEGQNVTLSCEQNLNHDAMYWYRQDPGQGLRLIYYSQIVNDFQKGDIAEGYSVSREKKESFPLTVTSAQKNPTAFYLCASSPSGRPTGELFFGEGSRLTVL.

The chain combines TRBV27 with TRBJ1-5, with TRBD1 as a possible D gene (6 bases). Between the trimmed V and J ends, which lost 2 bases and 5 bases, there was a span of 10 bases. Looked up from germline, CDR1 is MNHEY and CDR2 is SMNVEV (reference sequence). The CDR3 consists of 14 residues. CDR3 sequence: CASSLSRGDQPQHF. CDR3 DNA: TGTGCCAGCAGTTTAAGCAGGGGCGATCAGCCCCAGCATTTT.

Many counts were recorded for this clonotype. The V and J genes are TRBV9 and TRBJ2-1; a possible D gene is TRBD2 (6 bases). Germline V lookup: CDR1 SGDLS, CDR2 YYNGEE. The length of the CDR3 is 15 residues. V was shortened by 4 bases and J by 4 bases, with 15 bases between the two germline ends. CDR3 DNA: TGTGCCAGCAGCCCGACTAGTCAGGCATACAATGAGCAGTTCTTC. This codes for CASSPTSQAYNEQFF. The full variable domain, with the rest looked up from reference TRBV9 and TRBJ2-1, is DSGVTQTPKHLITATGQRVTLRCSPRSGDLSVYWYQQSLDQGLQFLIQYYNGEERAKGNILERFSAQQFPDLHSELNLSSLELGDSALYFCASSPTSQAYNEQFFGPGTRLTVL.